This is a list of T cell receptor beta chains from one sample in a study of CD8 T cells in ankylosing spondylitis. TCRdb re-called the 5' RACE reads through MiXCR, storing one row per CDR3 protein. The sample yields 250,000 to 300,000 distinct CDR3 sequences, more than 15% seen once. The sequencing sample was made of blood, either unsorted or a sorted T cell fraction (not recorded which). Receptors were obtained from a male donor with ankylosing spondylitis or in good health (not recorded which). Each CDR3 is given with its conserved first and last residue. A D gene is named only where the DNA matches it firmly. Not every row has a clone size; where given, it reads once, few, many or a size class.

V: TRBV14; D: TRBD2; size: NA; J: TRBJ2-1; length: 18; CDR3: CASSQDPLAGSSYNEQFF; DNA: TGTGCCAGCAGCCAAGACCCCCTAGCGGGGAGCTCCTACAATGAGCAGTTCTTC
V: TRBV6-2/TRBV6-3; D: NA; size: few; J: TRBJ2-7; length: 12; CDR3: CASSWTAYEQYF; DNA: TGTGCCAGCAGTTGGACAGCCTACGAGCAGTACTTC
V: TRBV6-4; D: TRBD2; size: many; J: TRBJ2-1; length: 13; CDR3: CASSLGGDNEQFF; DNA: TGTGCCAGCAGTCTCGGGGGGGACAATGAGCAGTTCTTC
V: TRBV29-1; D: NA; size: few; J: TRBJ2-7; length: 12; CDR3: CSVEGPAYEQYF; DNA: TGCAGCGTTGAAGGCCCCGCCTACGAGCAGTACTTC
V: TRBV3-1; D: NA; size: NA; J: TRBJ2-7; length: 18; CDR3: CASSQGPFVRDIPYEQYF; DNA: TGTGCCAGCAGCCAAGGGCCGTTTGTGCGGGATATACCCTACGAGCAGTACTTC
V: TRBV19; D: NA; size: few; J: TRBJ2-2; length: 14; CDR3: CASSTGTESGELFF; DNA: TGTGCCAGTAGTACCGGGACCGAGTCCGGGGAGCTGTTTTTT
V: TRBV7-3; D: TRBD2; size: few; J: TRBJ2-7; length: 14; CDR3: CASSYRLAGDEQYF; DNA: TGTGCCAGCAGCTACAGACTAGCGGGAGACGAGCAGTACTTC
V: TRBV24-1; D: TRBD1; size: few; J: TRBJ2-5; length: 16; CDR3: CATSDFRGDSQETQYF; DNA: TGTGCCACCAGTGATTTTCGAGGGGACAGCCAAGAGACCCAGTACTTC
V: TRBV9; D: NA; size: few; J: TRBJ2-1; length: 14; CDR3: CASSTLYGVYEQFF; DNA: TGTGCCAGCAGCACCCTCTACGGAGTGTATGAGCAGTTCTTC
V: TRBV27; D: TRBD1; size: few; J: TRBJ2-1; length: 14; CDR3: CASSPQGEYNEQFF; DNA: TGTGCCAGCAGTCCACAGGGGGAGTACAATGAGCAGTTCTTC
V: TRBV5-1; D: TRBD1; size: NA; J: TRBJ2-3; length: 17; CDR3: CASSLVPDRGPIDTQYF; DNA: TGCGCCAGCAGCTTGGTCCCTGACAGGGGGCCAATAGATACGCAGTATTTT
V: TRBV6-5; D: TRBD1; size: few; J: TRBJ1-5; length: 15; CDR3: CASSYSRGRDQPQHF; DNA: TGTGCCAGCAGTTACTCTAGGGGGCGCGATCAGCCCCAGCATTTT
V: TRBV6-1; D: NA; size: NA; J: TRBJ2-1; length: 13; CDR3: CASSAIETNEQFF; DNA: TGTGCCAGCAGCGCTATCGAGACAAATGAGCAGTTCTTC
V: TRBV3-1; D: NA; size: NA; J: TRBJ2-1; length: 17; CDR3: CASSQDVVRVGYNEQFF; DNA: TGTGCCAGCAGCCAAGATGTAGTACGCGTCGGTTACAATGAGCAGTTCTTC
V: TRBV15; D: NA; size: NA; J: TRBJ2-1; length: 13; CDR3: CATSRWRLNEQFF; DNA: TGTGCCACCAGCAGATGGCGGTTGAATGAGCAGTTCTTC
V: TRBV12-3/TRBV12-4; D: NA; size: few; J: TRBJ1-2; length: 14; CDR3: CASTLGEGSYGYTF; DNA: TGTGCCAGCACTCTAGGGGAAGGGTCCTATGGCTACACCTTC
V: TRBV12-3/TRBV12-4; D: TRBD2; size: few; J: TRBJ2-1; length: 15; CDR3: CASSLHRDYDLEQFF; DNA: TGTGCCAGCAGTTTACACCGGGACTATGATCTTGAGCAGTTCTTC
V: TRBV7-9; D: TRBD2; size: NA; J: TRBJ2-3; length: 16; CDR3: CASSLLREGRVDTQYF; DNA: TGTGCCAGCAGCTTACTGCGGGAGGGGCGTGTGGATACGCAGTATTTT
V: TRBV6-2/TRBV6-3; D: NA; size: NA; J: TRBJ2-7; length: 14; CDR3: CASSLRDIDYEQYF; DNA: TGTGCCAGCAGCCTCCGGGACATAGACTACGAGCAGTACTTC
V: TRBV7-2; D: TRBD2; size: NA; J: TRBJ2-7; length: 17; CDR3: CASSLIGSAGGSYEQYF; DNA: TGTGCCAGCAGCTTAATAGGTTCAGCGGGAGGGTCGTACGAGCAGTACTTC
V: TRBV6-5; D: TRBD1; size: NA; J: TRBJ1-4; length: 16; CDR3: CASSYRDRAFGEKLFF; DNA: TGTGCCAGCAGTTACCGGGACAGGGCGTTCGGTGAAAAACTGTTTTTT
V: TRBV29-1; D: NA; size: many; J: TRBJ1-1; length: 12; CDR3: CSVAGWGSEAFF; DNA: TGCAGCGTTGCCGGATGGGGGTCGGAAGCTTTCTTT
V: TRBV7-8; D: TRBD2; size: NA; J: TRBJ2-7; length: 15; CDR3: CASSSTTSGSYEQYF; DNA: TGTGCCAGCAGCTCGACGACTAGCGGGTCGTACGAGCAGTACTTC
V: TRBV29-1; D: NA; size: NA; J: TRBJ1-2; length: 14; CDR3: CSVEDPGGFAGYTF; DNA: TGCAGCGTTGAAGACCCGGGCGGATTCGCCGGCTACACCTTC
V: TRBV12-3/TRBV12-4; D: NA; size: few; J: TRBJ2-2; length: 15; CDR3: CASSLDWGNTGELFF; DNA: TGTGCCAGCAGTTTGGATTGGGGTAACACCGGGGAGCTGTTTTTT
V: TRBV7-8; D: NA; size: NA; J: TRBJ2-5; length: 18; CDR3: CASSLSSLWEQNQETQYF; DNA: TGTGCCAGCAGCTTATCGTCGTTGTGGGAGCAGAACCAAGAGACCCAGTACTTC
V: TRBV29-1; D: NA; size: NA; J: TRBJ2-1; length: 14; CDR3: CSVDPSNKVDEQFF; DNA: TGCAGCGTTGACCCATCTAACAAGGTCGATGAGCAGTTCTTC
V: TRBV29-1; D: TRBD2; size: NA; J: TRBJ2-7; length: 14; CDR3: CSALGAGGTYEQYF; DNA: TGCAGCGCCCTCGGAGCGGGAGGTACCTACGAGCAGTACTTC
V: TRBV12-3/TRBV12-4; D: TRBD2; size: few; J: TRBJ2-7; length: 17; CDR3: CASSPGLAGLGSYEQYF; DNA: TGTGCCAGCAGCCCCGGACTAGCGGGATTGGGGTCCTACGAGCAGTACTTC
V: TRBV5-1; D: TRBD2; size: NA; J: TRBJ2-1; length: 15; CDR3: CASSPDQREGDEQFF; DNA: TGCGCCAGCAGCCCCGACCAGCGGGAGGGCGATGAGCAGTTCTTC
V: TRBV4-1; D: NA; size: NA; J: TRBJ1-2; length: 16; CDR3: CASSQDQRFRAYGYPF; DNA: TGCGCCAGCAGCCAAGATCAGAGGTTTCGGGCCTATGGCTACCCCTTC
V: TRBV4-1; D: NA; size: few; J: TRBJ1-2; length: 15; CDR3: CASSQGPRVNYGYTF; DNA: TGCGCCAGCAGCCAAGGTCCCCGAGTTAACTATGGCTACACCTTC
V: TRBV20-1; D: NA; size: once; J: TRBJ2-7; length: 16; CDR3: CSARDHYTVMGYEQYF; DNA: TGCAGTGCTAGAGATCATTACACCGTAATGGGCTACGAGCAGTACTTC
V: TRBV29-1; D: NA; size: NA; J: TRBJ1-4; length: 11; CDR3: CSVEMPGKLFF; DNA: TGCAGCGTTGAAATGCCCGGGAAACTGTTTTTT
V: TRBV12-3/TRBV12-4; D: NA; size: NA; J: TRBJ1-2; length: 13; CDR3: CASKDSGNYGYTF; DNA: TGTGCCAGCAAGGACAGTGGAAACTATGGCTACACCTTC
V: TRBV9; D: TRBD2; size: few; J: TRBJ2-7; length: 14; CDR3: CASSEGVAGGEQYF; DNA: TGTGCCAGCAGCGAGGGGGTAGCGGGAGGCGAGCAGTACTTC
V: TRBV4-3; D: NA; size: NA; J: TRBJ2-7; length: 16; CDR3: CASSQDNGRGSYEQYF; DNA: TGCGCCAGCAGCCAAGATAACGGGCGCGGGTCCTACGAGCAGTACTTC
V: TRBV12-3/TRBV12-4; D: NA; size: many; J: TRBJ2-1; length: 15; CDR3: CASTPARVNGDEQFF; DNA: TGTGCCAGCACCCCCGCGAGAGTCAACGGGGATGAGCAGTTCTTC
V: TRBV3-1; D: TRBD1; size: many; J: TRBJ2-7; length: 15; CDR3: CASSQVGQGTYEQYF; DNA: TGTGCCAGCAGCCAAGTAGGACAGGGAACCTACGAGCAGTACTTC
V: TRBV7-3; D: NA; size: NA; J: TRBJ2-3; length: 16; CDR3: CASSLGAVGLTDTQYF; DNA: TGTGCCAGCAGCTTAGGGGCGGTGGGGCTCACAGATACGCAGTATTTT
V: TRBV20-1; D: NA; size: few; J: TRBJ2-1; length: 15; CDR3: CSARDEWETPNEQFF; DNA: TGCAGTGCTAGAGATGAGTGGGAGACCCCCAATGAGCAGTTCTTC
V: TRBV4-1; D: NA; size: few; J: TRBJ2-5; length: 14; CDR3: CASSQDGLGETQYF; DNA: TGCGCCAGCAGCCAAGATGGCCTAGGGGAGACCCAGTACTTC
V: TRBV7-9; D: NA; size: many; J: TRBJ2-7; length: 14; CDR3: CASSSPWDAYEQYF; DNA: TGTGCCAGCAGCTCCCCATGGGACGCCTACGAGCAGTACTTC
V: TRBV3-1; D: NA; size: few; J: TRBJ1-3; length: 14; CDR3: CASSQDISGNTIYF; DNA: TGTGCCAGCAGCCAGGATATCTCTGGAAACACCATATATTTT
V: TRBV12-3/TRBV12-4; D: TRBD1; size: few; J: TRBJ2-7; length: 16; CDR3: CASSLRDRGLSYEQYF; DNA: TGTGCCAGCAGTTTACGGGACAGGGGGCTTTCCTACGAGCAGTACTTC
V: TRBV29-1; D: TRBD2; size: NA; J: TRBJ2-5; length: 14; CDR3: CSLRPGLGAETQYF; DNA: TGCAGCTTAAGACCGGGACTAGGGGCTGAGACCCAGTACTTC
V: TRBV29-1; D: NA; size: NA; J: TRBJ2-3; length: 16; CDR3: CSVEEGRHFSTDTQYF; DNA: TGCAGCGTTGAAGAAGGTCGCCATTTTAGCACAGATACGCAGTATTTT
V: TRBV5-1; D: TRBD1; size: NA; J: TRBJ1-1; length: 12; CDR3: CAAGQGNTEAFF; DNA: TGCGCCGCAGGACAGGGTAACACTGAAGCTTTCTTT
V: TRBV6-5; D: NA; size: NA; J: TRBJ2-2; length: 18; CDR3: CASSYSFGGQGNTGELFF; DNA: TGTGCCAGCAGTTACTCGTTCGGGGGGCAGGGGAACACCGGGGAGCTGTTTTTT
V: TRBV7-9; D: NA; size: few; J: TRBJ2-1; length: 11; CDR3: CAFRSYNEQFF; DNA: TGTGCTTTTAGGTCCTACAATGAGCAGTTCTTC
V: TRBV27; D: NA; size: few; J: TRBJ2-7; length: 16; CDR3: CASSNPLGGSTYEQYF; DNA: TGTGCCAGCAGCAACCCGTTGGGGGGCTCCACCTACGAGCAGTACTTC
V: TRBV7-9; D: NA; size: few; J: TRBJ2-5; length: 13; CDR3: CASSLEEQETQYF; DNA: TGTGCCAGCAGCTTAGAAGAGCAAGAGACCCAGTACTTC
V: TRBV10-3; D: NA; size: many; J: TRBJ2-3; length: 12; CDR3: CAISPRGDTQYF; DNA: TGTGCCATCTCACCACGGGGAGATACGCAGTATTTT
V: TRBV7-8; D: NA; size: few; J: TRBJ2-7; length: 14; CDR3: CASSLGTLTYEQYF; DNA: TGTGCCAGCAGCTTAGGGACGCTAACCTACGAGCAGTACTTC
V: TRBV29-1; D: NA; size: NA; J: TRBJ2-7; length: 14; CDR3: CSVETTTDPYEQYF; DNA: TGCAGCGTTGAAACGACCACGGACCCCTACGAGCAGTACTTC